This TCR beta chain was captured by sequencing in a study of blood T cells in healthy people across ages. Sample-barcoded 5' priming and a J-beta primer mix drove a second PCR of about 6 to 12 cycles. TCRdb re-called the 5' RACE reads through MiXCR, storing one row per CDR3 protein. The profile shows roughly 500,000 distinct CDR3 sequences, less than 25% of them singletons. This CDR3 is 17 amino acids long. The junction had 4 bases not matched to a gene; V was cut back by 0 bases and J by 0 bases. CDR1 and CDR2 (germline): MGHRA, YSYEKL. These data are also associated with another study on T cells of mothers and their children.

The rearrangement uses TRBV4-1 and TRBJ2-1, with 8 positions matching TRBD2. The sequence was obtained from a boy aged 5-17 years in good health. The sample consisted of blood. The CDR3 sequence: CASSQELAGLSYNEQFF. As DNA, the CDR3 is TGCGCCAGCAGCCAAGAGTTAGCGGGGCTCTCCTACAATGAGCAGTTCTTC.